The 20 T cell receptor beta chains listed next were all sequenced from one sample in a study of blood T cell repertoires in COVID-19. The protocol was immunoSEQ multiplex PCR, while the TCRdb copy is restricted to in-frame clones and leaves out a portion. The sample yields tens of thousands of clones, over 80% seen once. The specimen sequenced was peripheral blood. All receptors derive from a man between 50 and 59 years old with active COVID-19.

V gene TRBV19 combines with J gene TRBJ1-1; D is uncertain. The CDR3 has 13 residues. Germline lookup yields CDR1 LNHDA and CDR2 SQIVND (reference sequence). With 5 bases removed from V and 1 base from J, the gap between germline ends came to 8 bases. The CDR3, as DNA: TGTGCCAGTAGTGCGAATAGGAACACTGAAGCTTTCTTT. Translated: CASSANRNTEAFF.

J is TRBJ2-1 and V is TRBV28, with TRBD2 matching 13 bases. The CDR3 is 18 amino acids. In germline, CDR1 is MDHEN, CDR2 SYDVKM. J was trimmed by 3 bases and V by 3 bases; bases with no gene match: 8. The DNA of the CDR3 is TGTGCCAGCAGTTTCTGGACTAGCGGGAGTGCGGGCTACAATGAGCAGTTCTTC. It encodes CASSFWTSGSAGYNEQFF.

The chain joins TRBV19 to TRBJ1-5, with 7 bases lining up with TRBD1. The CDR3 runs to 13 residues. Germline assignment: CDR1 LNHDA and CDR2 SQIVND (reference sequence). J lost 6 bases, V lost 6 bases, and 5 bases had no gene match. CDR3 sequence reads: CASRTGEAQPQHF. CDR3 coding DNA: TGTGCCAGTAGAACAGGGGAGGCTCAGCCCCAGCATTTT. The entire variable domain, with the rest obtained from reference TRBV19 and TRBJ1-5, is as follows: DGGITQSPKYLFRKEGQNVTLSCEQNLNHDAMYWYRQDPGQGLRLIYYSQIVNDFQKGDIAEGYSVSREKKESFPLTVTSAQKNPTAFYLCASRTGEAQPQHFGDGTRLSIL.

This chain links TRBV4-1 with TRBJ2-1; the match to TRBD2 covers 7 bases. Germline V lookup: CDR1 MGHRA, CDR2 YSYEKL. This CDR3 region has 16 residues. V shed 3 bases and J 6 bases; nucleotides not matched to a gene: 11. The CDR3 sequence is CASSHGDYQRVNEQFF. CDR3 coding DNA: TGCGCCAGCAGCCATGGGGACTACCAGAGAGTCAATGAGCAGTTCTTC.

V is TRBV10-2 and J is TRBJ2-2, with 9 bases aligning to TRBD2. The germline V gene encodes CDR1 WSHSY and CDR2 SAAADI. V dropped 6 bases and J dropped 0; count of bases not matched to a gene: 2. The CDR3 covers 15 residues. CDR3 coding DNA: TGCGCCAGCAGCCGCGGGGGGGCGAACACCGGGGAGCTGTTTTTT. It yields the protein CASSRGGANTGELFF.

The chain carries TRBV7-2 and TRBJ2-3; TRBD2 aligns across 14 bases. The germline V gene has CDR1 SGHTA and CDR2 FQGNSA. The CDR3 has 15 residues. Trimming at V came to 6 bases and at J to 6 bases, leaving 5 bases not matched to a gene. The CDR3: CASRWTSGGRDTQYF. The CDR3 region has the DNA TGTGCCAGCAGGTGGACTAGCGGGGGGAGGGATACGCAGTATTTT.

The chain employs TRBV18 and TRBJ1-2; D gene unclear. Trimming left V 2 bases short and J 4 bases short, with 17 bases between. CDR3 size: 16 residues. Germline V gene sequence: CDR1 KGHSH, CDR2 LQKENI. CDR3 DNA: TGTGCCAGCTCACCAGCCGAGGAGAGGATGGTCTATGGCTACACCTTC. It specifies CASSPAEERMVYGYTF.

The chain combines TRBV5-1 with TRBJ1-2, with 7 bases that match TRBD1. CDR1 is SGHRS, CDR2 YFSETQ, per germline. This CDR3 comprises 12 residues. The J segment lost 4 bases and the V segment lost 5 bases, leaving 2 bases of the junction unmatched. CDR3 sequence (DNA): TGCGCCAGCAGGCAGGGGGGCTATGGCTACACCTTC. Its translation is CASRQGGYGYTF.

The CDR3 spells CASSLGVTHYGYTF. The CDR3 DNA reads TGTGCCAGCAGCCTAGGGGTTACCCACTATGGCTACACCTTC. The V gene is TRBV3-1 (or the pseudogene TRBV3-2), the J gene TRBJ1-2, with D possibly matching TRBD1 (5 bases). This CDR3 has 14 residues. Trimming pared 4 bases from V and 3 bases from J, leaving 12 bases between. Germline V gene lookup returns CDR1 LGHDT and CDR2 YNNKEL (reference sequence).

The chain is built from TRBV10-3 and TRBJ2-7; D is perhaps TRBD1 (5 bases). The germline CDR1 and CDR2 sequences are ENHRY and SYGVKD. V was shortened by 6 bases and J by 4 bases, with 16 bases between the two germline ends. The CDR3 length is 14 residues. The CDR3, as DNA: TGTGCCATCAGCCCTCTGGGGCCGGAATACGAGCAGTACTTC. As protein: CAISPLGPEYEQYF.

This clone appeared once. This sequence joins TRBV2 and TRBJ1-4; D is unresolved. Germline CDR1 reads SNHLY; CDR2 reads FYNNEI. V shed 6 bases and J shed 4 bases, with 9 bases lying between them. This CDR3 has 13 amino acids. In DNA form, the CDR3 reads TGTGCCAGCAGGTTTCTACTTAATGAAAAACTGTTTTTT. Protein product: CASRFLLNEKLFF.

CDR3 protein: CSVRGTGQLSTGELFF. The CDR3 nucleotides read TGCAGCGTTCGGGGGACAGGCCAACTCAGCACCGGGGAGCTGTTTTTT. V gene TRBV29-1 combines with J gene TRBJ2-2, with TRBD1 matching 8 bases. Trimming cost V 5 bases and J 4 bases; bases outside gene matches: 12. The CDR3 spans 16 residues. Germline values: CDR1 SQVTM, CDR2 ANQGSEA.

The chain carries TRBV5-1 and TRBJ2-7; possible D gene TRBD1, 5 bases. Germline CDR1 and CDR2: SGHRS and YFSETQ. The CDR3 is 16 residues long. V lost 0 bases and J 2 bases, leaving 15 bases between the germline ends. CDR3 amino acids: CASSLVPKQVAYEQYF. The DNA of the CDR3 is TGCGCCAGCAGCTTGGTACCTAAACAGGTTGCCTACGAGCAGTACTTC. The whole variable domain, remainder taken from reference TRBV5-1 and TRBJ2-7, is KAGVTQTPRYLIKTRGQQVTLSCSPISGHRSVSWYQQTPGQGLQFLFEYFSETQRNKGNFPGRFSGRQFSNSRSEMNVSTLELGDSALYLCASSLVPKQVAYEQYFGPGTRLTVT.

V and J are TRBV7-2 and TRBJ2-3; no firm D call. V shed 4 bases and J shed 2 bases, with 13 bases lying between them. Germline CDR1 is SGHTA and CDR2 is FQGNSA. The CDR3 has 15 amino acids. The CDR3 region has the DNA TGTGCCAGCAGCTCTGTTTTTAGCCCCACAGATACGCAGTATTTT. The encoded protein is CASSSVFSPTDTQYF. Drawing the rest from reference TRBV7-2 and TRBJ2-3, the complete variable domain is GAGVSQSPSNKVTEKGKDVELRCDPISGHTALYWYRQSLGQGLEFLIYFQGNSAPDKSGLPSDRFSAERTGGSVSTLTIQRTQQEDSAVYLCASSSVFSPTDTQYFGPGTRLTVL.

The chain combines TRBV19 with TRBJ2-3; 14 bases are a match to TRBD2. Germline CDR1 and CDR2: LNHDA and SQIVND (reference sequence). J was trimmed by 0 bases and V by 1 base; bases with no gene match: 6. The CDR3 has 19 amino acids. CDR3 in amino acids: CASSIVGLAGGISTDTQYF. CDR3 sequence (DNA): TGTGCCAGTAGTATAGTTGGACTAGCGGGAGGAATCAGCACAGATACGCAGTATTTT. The full variable domain, its missing parts supplied by reference TRBV19 and TRBJ2-3, is DGGITQSPKYLFRKEGQNVTLSCEQNLNHDAMYWYRQDPGQGLRLIYYSQIVNDFQKGDIAEGYSVSREKKESFPLTVTSAQKNPTAFYLCASSIVGLAGGISTDTQYFGPGTRLTVL.

V and J are TRBV7-3 and TRBJ2-1, with a possible D match to TRBD2 (6 bases). CDR3 length: 15 residues. V lost 5 bases and J lost 0, with 11 bases in between. Germline CDR1 SGHTA, CDR2 FQGTGA. CDR3 sequence (DNA): TGTGCCAGCAGCAAACAAGCGGGCTCCTACAATGAGCAGTTCTTC. Translating it yields CASSKQAGSYNEQFF.

The chain employs TRBV29-1 and TRBJ2-3; D remains unclear. The CDR3 is 12 amino acids. Germline V gives CDR1 SQVTM, CDR2 ANQGSEA. The V and J ends lost 3 bases and 5 bases respectively, with 9 bases between them. The CDR3 nucleotides read TGCAGCGTTGAGAGGAATCGAGATACGCAGTATTTT. Translation gives CSVERNRDTQYF.

The chain links TRBV28 to TRBJ1-2; TRBD1 matches at 7 bases. Looked up from germline, CDR1 is MDHEN and CDR2 is SYDVKM. Germline trimming cut 5 bases from V and 4 bases from J; bases unmatched to any gene: 7. The CDR3 covers 14 residues. CDR3 in amino acids: CASSTTGDSYGYTF. In DNA, the CDR3 is TGTGCCAGCAGTACTACAGGGGATTCCTATGGCTACACCTTC.

This chain connects TRBV4-2 to TRBJ2-5, with a possible D match to TRBD2 (5 bases). The ends were cut back, 4 bases at V and 3 bases at J, with 9 bases in the middle. In germline, CDR1 is LGHNA, CDR2 YNFKEQ. This CDR3 comprises 13 residues. In DNA, the CDR3 is TGTGCCAGCAGCCCTGGACTGGAAGAGACCCAGTACTTC. Its translation: CASSPGLEETQYF.

The rearrangement joins TRBV30 to TRBJ1-5; D unresolved. Trimming took 0 bases from V and 7 from J, leaving 7 bases between them. This CDR3 is built from 12 residues. The germline CDR1 and CDR2 sequences are GTSNPN and SVGIG (reference sequence). In DNA form, the CDR3 reads TGTGCCTGGAGTGTACCTAACCAGCCCCAGCATTTT. Its protein is CAWSVPNQPQHF.